This is a list of T cell receptor beta chains from one sample in a study of neoadjuvant anti-PD-1 for oral cavity cancer. Profiled with immunoSEQ multiplex PCR; TCRdb holds only in-frame clones, not every one. The sample yields under 7,500 clones, roughly 60% seen once. This material consisted of tumor tissue, taken before nivolumab (anti-PD-1) treatment. The origin of the receptors is a person aged 35-80 years with oral cavity squamous cell carcinoma. The conserved cysteine and the conserved F or W are not part of the CDR3 here.

v_gene	CDR3aa
TRBV25-1	ASRLGLAGLNEQF
TRBV6-5	ASSRRGSGGYT
TRBV6-5	ASSHQGGDYYGYT
TRBV29-1	SAGQYSYNEQF
TRBV15	ATSGGQGSGNQPQH
TRBV18	ASSPNPWNTTSGRDTDTQY
TRBV7-3	ASSFDRAYGYT
TRBV11-2	ASSLDQQNEQF
TRBV18	ASSPRGQGVYEQY
TRBV5-1	ASSLSGAHLIYGYT
TRBV7-9	ASSFTGGASYEQY
TRBV7-9	ASSATREEQF
TRBV23-1	ASSPPLRSGYEQY
TRBV28	ASSLGSSGANVLT
TRBV5-6	ASSFVLAGESGNEQF
TRBV28	ASSPSGAYEQY
TRBV27	ASSITHGLAGAGEQF
TRBV7-3	ASSLVGTSGANVLT
TRBV28	ASRSGQGQTI
TRBV27	ATKRLGTSGRHEQY
TRBV5-1	ASSGGPGGPYNEQF
TRBV19	ASRGRPVTRSYNEQF
TRBV23-1	ASSQSGWREGYEQY
TRBV5-1	ASSFSSYEQY
TRBV10-3	AIRGVGNTEAF
TRBV2	ASMGEASYEQY
TRBV6-1	ASSEVKNPGVAAYEQY
TRBV28	ASSFTLADLSYEQY
TRBV5-1	ASSHGTGRETQY
TRBV10-3	AISVKGGETQY
TRBV5-1	ASSLDTDTSGNTIY
TRBV10-2	ASSGPQTGGYHYT
TRBV6-1	ASSEALPGASGHPRRTQY
TRBV6-5	ASSRLGGAGNTIY
TRBV23-1	ASSQSLTETISYEQY
TRBV7-9	ASSFSGSWDTQY
TRBV7-9	ASSPGWGEKLF
TRBV5-1	ASDRGSPQDNEQF
TRBV5-1	ASSPTGDNTGELF
TRBV18	ASSPRTGGGTDTQY
TRBV13	ASSLRGRTFSYEQY
TRBV5-4	ASSLESAYEQY